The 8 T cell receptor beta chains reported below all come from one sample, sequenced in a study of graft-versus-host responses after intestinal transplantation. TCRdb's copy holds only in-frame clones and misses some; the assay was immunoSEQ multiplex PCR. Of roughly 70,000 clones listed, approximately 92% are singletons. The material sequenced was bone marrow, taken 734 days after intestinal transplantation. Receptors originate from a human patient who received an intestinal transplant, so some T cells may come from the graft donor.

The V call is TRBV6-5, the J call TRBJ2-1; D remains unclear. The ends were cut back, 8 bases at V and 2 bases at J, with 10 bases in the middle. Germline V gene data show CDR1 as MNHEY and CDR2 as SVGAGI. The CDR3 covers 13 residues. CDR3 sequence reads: CASAHQTYNEQFF. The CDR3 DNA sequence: TGTGCCAGCGCCCACCAAACCTACAATGAGCAGTTCTTC.

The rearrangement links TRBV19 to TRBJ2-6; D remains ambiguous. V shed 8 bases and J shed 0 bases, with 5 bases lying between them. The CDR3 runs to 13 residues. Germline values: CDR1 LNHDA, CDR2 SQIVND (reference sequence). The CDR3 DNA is TGTGCCAGTGAGCTCTCTGGGGCCAACGTCCTGACTTTC. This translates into CASELSGANVLTF.

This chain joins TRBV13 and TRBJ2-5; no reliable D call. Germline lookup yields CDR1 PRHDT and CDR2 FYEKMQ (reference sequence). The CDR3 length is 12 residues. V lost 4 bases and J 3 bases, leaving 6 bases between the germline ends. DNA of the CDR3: TGTGCCAGCAGCTCGACGGAAGAGACCCAGTACTTC. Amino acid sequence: CASSSTEETQYF.

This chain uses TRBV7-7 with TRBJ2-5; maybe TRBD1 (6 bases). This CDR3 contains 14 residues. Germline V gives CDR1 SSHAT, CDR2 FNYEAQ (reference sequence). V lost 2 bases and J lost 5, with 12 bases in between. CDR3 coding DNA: TGTGCCAGCAGCTTACAGGGGTTTAGGGAGACCCAGTACTTC. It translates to CASSLQGFRETQYF. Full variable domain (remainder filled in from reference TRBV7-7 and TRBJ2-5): GAGVSQSPRYKVTKRGQDVTLRCDPISSHATLYWYQQALGQGPEFLTYFNYEAQPDKSGLPSDRFSAERPEGSISTLTIQRTEQRDSAMYRCASSLQGFRETQYFGPGTRLLVL.

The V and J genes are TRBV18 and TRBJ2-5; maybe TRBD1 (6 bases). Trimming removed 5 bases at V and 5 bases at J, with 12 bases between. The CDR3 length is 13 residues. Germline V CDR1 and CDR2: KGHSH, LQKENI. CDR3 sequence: CASSWTVLETQYF. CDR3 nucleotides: TGTGCCAGCTCATGGACAGTTCTGGAGACCCAGTACTTC.

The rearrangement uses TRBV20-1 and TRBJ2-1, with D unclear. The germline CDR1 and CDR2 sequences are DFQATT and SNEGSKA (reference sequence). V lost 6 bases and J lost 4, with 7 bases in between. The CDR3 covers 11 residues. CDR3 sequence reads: CSARTYNEQFF. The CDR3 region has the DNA TGCAGTGCCCGAACGTACAATGAGCAGTTCTTC.

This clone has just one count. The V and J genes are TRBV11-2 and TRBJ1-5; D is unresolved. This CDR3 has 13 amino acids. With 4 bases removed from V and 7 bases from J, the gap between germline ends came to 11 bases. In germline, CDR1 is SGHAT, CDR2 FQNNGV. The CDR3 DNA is TGTGCCAGCAGCTCCGAACCGGTGCAGCCCCAGCATTTT. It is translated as CASSSEPVQPQHF.

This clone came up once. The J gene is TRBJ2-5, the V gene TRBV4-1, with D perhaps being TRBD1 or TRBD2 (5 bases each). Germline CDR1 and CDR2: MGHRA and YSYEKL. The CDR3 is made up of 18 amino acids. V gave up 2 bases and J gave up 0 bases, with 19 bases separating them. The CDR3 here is CASSQSHAGTSYQETQYF. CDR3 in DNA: TGCGCCAGCAGCCAAAGCCACGCAGGGACCTCGTACCAAGAGACCCAGTACTTC.